These 28 T cell receptor beta chains were sequenced from one sample in a study of blood T cells in healthy people across ages. PCR was performed a second time for roughly 7 to 11 cycles using a sample-barcoded 5' primer and a J-beta primer mix. MiXCR, run by TCRdb on the 5' RACE reads, gives a single entry per CDR3 protein. The table has about 1.8 million distinct CDR3 sequences, about 50% seen once. The specimen sequenced was blood. Source of these receptors: a woman in her thirties or forties in good health.

The chain uses TRBV6-2 or TRBV6-3 and TRBJ2-1, with D possibly TRBD2 on 7 matching bases. Trimming took 10 bases from V and 9 from J, leaving 13 bases between them. This CDR3 is built from 11 residues. Germline CDR1 is MNHEY and CDR2 is SVGEGT. CDR3: CAIGGVREQFF. In DNA form, the CDR3 reads TGTGCCATAGGGGGGGTCCGTGAGCAGTTCTTC.

The rearrangement joins TRBV28 to TRBJ1-2; TRBD1 matches at 9 bases. CDR1 is MDHEN, CDR2 SYDVKM, per germline. There are 14 residues in the CDR3. The J segment lost 8 bases and the V segment lost 3 bases, leaving 7 bases of the junction unmatched. CDR3 nucleotides: TGTGCCAGCAGTTTGCCGGGGACAGGGCGCGGCTACACCTTC. It specifies CASSLPGTGRGYTF.

This clonotype was observed a single time. The rearrangement uses TRBV7-9 and TRBJ2-1; no definite D call. Germline CDR1 is SEHNR and CDR2 is FQNEAQ (reference sequence). Trimming cost V 5 bases and J 5 bases, with 13 bases left between them. CDR3 size: 14 residues. CDR3 coding DNA: TGTGCCAGCAGCCCTGAGAGGCATAACAATGAGCAGTTCTTC. As protein: CASSPERHNNEQFF. Variable domain in full (rest from reference TRBV7-9 and TRBJ2-1): DTGVSQNPRHKITKRGQNVTFRCDPISEHNRLYWYRQTLGQGPEFLTYFQNEAQLEKSRLLSDRFSAERPKGSFSTLEIQRTEQGDSAMYLCASSPERHNNEQFFGPGTRLTVL.

This chain uses TRBV27 with TRBJ2-3; tentatively, D is TRBD1 (5 bases). This CDR3 comprises 15 residues. The germline CDR1 and CDR2 sequences are MNHEY and SMNVEV (reference sequence). V lost 2 bases and J lost 6, with 15 bases in between. CDR3 in amino acids: CASSLVRQNGDTQYF. The CDR3 DNA is TGTGCCAGCAGTTTAGTGAGACAGAACGGGGATACGCAGTATTTT.

In this sample, this clonotype turned up once. V usage is TRBV27 and J usage is TRBJ2-1; 14 nucleotides line up with TRBD2. Germline V CDR1 and CDR2: MNHEY, SMNVEV (reference sequence). The CDR3 length is 18 residues. V lost 2 bases and J lost 4; bases outside the gene matches: 7. CDR3 nucleotides: TGTGCCAGCAGTTTAAAGGGACTAGCGGGGGCCCAATACAATGAGCAGTTCTTC. The encoded protein is CASSLKGLAGAQYNEQFF.

The chain carries TRBV7-2 and TRBJ2-7; TRBD1 agrees at 7 bases. This CDR3 spans 14 amino acids. V trimming: 0 bases; J trimming: 9 bases; junction bases outside the gene matches: 8. Germline CDR1 reads SGHTA; CDR2 reads FQGNSA. The CDR3 loop is CASSLAPEGAGQYF. The CDR3 DNA follows: TGTGCCAGCAGCTTAGCGCCTGAGGGGGCAGGGCAGTACTTC.

This clonotype was recorded a few times. J is TRBJ2-6 and V is TRBV12-3 or TRBV12-4; perhaps D is TRBD1 or TRBD2 (5 bases each). Trimming left V 5 bases short and J 1 base short, with 9 bases between. The CDR3 sequence is 15 residues long. This CDR3 is CASSGTTSGANVLTF. The CDR3, as DNA: TGTGCCAGCAGTGGGACCACTTCTGGGGCCAACGTCCTGACTTTC.

This clonotype appeared a single time. The chain employs TRBV29-1 and TRBJ2-4; D is perhaps TRBD1 (5 bases). The DNA end is a closer match to TRBJ2-7, so the J assignment may be wrong. Per the germline V gene, CDR1 is SQVTM and CDR2 is ANQGSEA. This CDR3 comprises 14 residues. CDR3 sequence: CSVGVPGIRNEQYF. The CDR3 DNA follows: TGCAGCGTTGGAGTCCCAGGGATTAGAAACGAGCAGTACTTC.

The chain couples TRBV15 to TRBJ1-2; D unclear. The germline V gene encodes CDR1 LNHNV and CDR2 YYDKDF (reference sequence). V was cut by 0 bases and J by 7 bases, with 9 bases left in between. The CDR3 covers 13 residues. In nucleotides, the CDR3 is TGTGCCACCAGCAGAGATTGGGATCTTGGCTACACCTTC. Its translation: CATSRDWDLGYTF.

The rearrangement joins TRBV21-1 to TRBJ2-7; TRBD2 was called by the table and not checked on the DNA. TRBV21-1 is assigned pseudogene status. This CDR3 is built from 17 residues. The CDR3 reads CASRLHGLAGGYNEQYF. The DNA of the CDR3 is TGTGCCAGCAGACTACACGGACTAGCGGGGGGTTACAATGAGCAGTACTTC.

This clonotype was detected a few times. The V and J genes are TRBV15 and TRBJ2-5; D remains unclear. Trimming removed 0 bases at V and 5 bases at J, with 10 bases between. Looked up from germline, CDR1 is LNHNV and CDR2 is YYDKDF (reference sequence). CDR3 length: 14 residues. This CDR3 is CATSRDPRSETQYF. CDR3 nucleotides: TGTGCCACCAGCAGAGACCCGAGGAGCGAGACCCAGTACTTC.

V is TRBV24-1 and J is TRBJ1-5, with D hard to call. The CDR3 contains 13 residues. Germline values: CDR1 KGHDR, CDR2 SFDVKD. V was cut by 2 bases and J by 9 bases, with 10 bases left in between. CDR3: CATSDSRNSPQHF. The CDR3, as DNA: TGTGCCACCAGTGATTCCCGAAATTCGCCCCAGCATTTT.

The J gene is TRBJ2-7, the V gene TRBV6-1; unclear D gene. This CDR3 is 13 amino acids long. Trimming left V 8 bases short and J 0 bases short, with 11 bases between. CDR1 is MNHNS, CDR2 SASEGT, per germline. Here the CDR3 reads CASEKGPSYEQYF. For the CDR3, the DNA is TGTGCCAGCGAGAAGGGCCCCTCCTACGAGCAGTACTTC.

A few counts support this clonotype. The chain uses TRBV4-3 and TRBJ2-5; 10 bases are a match to TRBD1. CDR1 is LGHNA, CDR2 YSLEER, per germline. This CDR3 has 17 residues. J was trimmed by 5 bases and V by 1 base; bases with no gene match: 10. The CDR3: CASSQGFGTGDTETQYF. The CDR3 bases are TGCGCCAGCAGCCAAGGATTCGGGACAGGGGACACGGAGACCCAGTACTTC.

The CDR3 reads CSARYQDRGEQFF. The CDR3 nucleotides are TGCAGTGCTAGGTACCAGGACAGGGGTGAGCAGTTCTTC. The chain employs TRBV20-1 and TRBJ2-1, with 9 bases identical to TRBD1. V shed 3 bases, J shed 9 bases, and the junction held 6 bases outside the gene matches. The CDR3 runs to 13 residues. Germline CDR1 and CDR2: DFQATT and SNEGSKA (reference sequence).

This clonotype was seen a handful of times. J is TRBJ2-3 and V is TRBV7-9; no reliable D call. The CDR3 runs 15 residues. In germline, CDR1 is SEHNR, CDR2 FQNEAQ (reference sequence). Trimming shortened V by 0 bases and J by 4 bases, and 11 bases separated the two germline ends. The DNA for the CDR3 is TGTGCCAGCAGCTTAGCACCACCCCGGGCAGATACGCAGTATTTT. Protein: CASSLAPPRADTQYF.

This chain uses TRBV11-2 with TRBJ2-7; tentatively, D is TRBD2 (6 bases). Germline lookup yields CDR1 SGHAT and CDR2 FQNNGV. V was shortened by 1 base and J by 2 bases, with 12 bases between the two germline ends. The CDR3 consists of 15 residues. The CDR3 DNA follows: TGTGCCAGCAGCTTAGGCGGGGCCACAACCTACGAGCAGTACTTC. It is translated as CASSLGGATTYEQYF.

The rearrangement links TRBV6-1 to TRBJ2-7; tentatively, D is TRBD1 (6 bases). This CDR3 is 13 amino acids long. V was trimmed by 4 bases and J by 5 bases, leaving 12 bases between them. The germline gives CDR1 MNHNS, CDR2 SASEGT. The CDR3 here is CASSVGAGDEQYF. CDR3 DNA sequence: TGTGCCAGCAGTGTGGGGGCAGGGGACGAGCAGTACTTC.

The chain combines TRBV3-1 with TRBJ2-7; D gene ambiguous. TRBJ2-5 explains the end of the DNA better; the J call may be wrong. The germline V gene has CDR1 LGHDT and CDR2 YNNKEL (reference sequence). The CDR3 contains 15 residues. CDR3 in amino acids: CASSPRPPLRETQYF. The CDR3 bases are TGTGCCAGCAGTCCCCGGCCTCCATTGCGGGAGACCCAGTACTTC.

This clonotype was seen a handful of times. J is TRBJ2-1 and V is TRBV5-6, with D unresolved. Trimming stripped 4 bases from V and 0 bases from J, with 14 bases between. From germline, CDR1 is SGHDT and CDR2 YYEEEE. The CDR3 contains 16 residues. The CDR3 sequence: CASSPFATDSYNEQFF. The CDR3 nucleotides read TGTGCCAGCAGCCCATTTGCGACCGACTCCTACAATGAGCAGTTCTTC.

The J gene is TRBJ2-5, the V gene TRBV4-2; 8 bases fit TRBD2. Germline CDR1 and CDR2: LGHNA and YNFKEQ. CDR3 length: 17 residues. V dropped 0 bases and J dropped 11; count of bases not matched to a gene: 17. CDR3 sequence: CASSQDDDGGATSEQYF. For the CDR3, the DNA is TGTGCCAGCAGCCAAGATGATGACGGGGGGGCGACCTCGGAGCAGTACTTC.

CDR3 DNA sequence: TGTGCCAGCAGCCAAAGACTAGCGAATACGCAGTATTTT. Translated: CASSQRLANTQYF. The chain employs TRBV4-2 and TRBJ2-3, with 8 bases that match TRBD2. Trimming removed 2 bases from V and 7 bases from J; junction bases left unmatched: 2. CDR3 length: 13 residues. From germline, CDR1 is LGHNA and CDR2 YNFKEQ.

This clonotype has just a few counts. The J gene is TRBJ2-7, the V gene TRBV4-3; 9 bases map to TRBD2. CDR1 and CDR2 (germline): LGHNA, YSLEER. The CDR3 is 15 residues long. Trimming cost V 0 bases and J 3 bases; bases outside gene matches: 3. The CDR3 sequence is CASSQDGTSSYEQYF. The CDR3 nucleotides are TGCGCCAGCAGCCAAGATGGGACTAGCAGCTACGAGCAGTACTTC.

The chain carries TRBV18 and TRBJ2-4; D gene ambiguous. Trimming took 0 bases from V and 7 from J, leaving 10 bases between them. In germline, CDR1 is KGHSH, CDR2 LQKENI. The CDR3 sequence is 14 residues long. CDR3 nucleotide sequence: TGTGCCAGCTCACCACCGGCAGGAGTGAACATTCAGTACTTC. Translating gives CASSPPAGVNIQYF.

This chain connects TRBV6-5 to TRBJ2-3; TRBD1 agrees at 7 bases. CDR3 length: 13 amino acids. The germline V gene has CDR1 MNHEY and CDR2 SVGAGI. With V trimmed by 2 bases and J by 8 bases, 4 bases remained unmatched. This CDR3 is CASSYSRDSTQYF. CDR3 DNA sequence: TGTGCCAGCAGTTACAGTAGGGACAGTACGCAGTATTTT.

This clonotype occurred a few times. The chain combines TRBV5-1 with TRBJ2-3; the D is unclear. V shed 4 bases and J shed 0 bases, with 6 bases lying between them. Germline CDR1 and CDR2: SGHRS and YFSETQ. The CDR3 is 13 residues long. The CDR3 sequence: CASSQFSTDTQYF. DNA of the CDR3: TGCGCCAGCAGCCAGTTTAGCACAGATACGCAGTATTTT.

The chain is built from TRBV15 and TRBJ2-3; TRBD2 aligns across 10 bases. Germline CDR1 LNHNV, CDR2 YYDKDF (reference sequence). This CDR3 region has 16 residues. V trimming: 3 bases; J trimming: 0 bases; junction bases outside the gene matches: 3. This chain's CDR3 is CATSSRGLASTDTQYF. In nucleotides, the CDR3 is TGTGCCACCAGCAGTCGGGGACTAGCGAGCACAGATACGCAGTATTTT.

This chain joins TRBV20-1 and TRBJ1-1, with a weak D call TRBD1 (5 bases). The V gene's germline CDR1 is DFQATT and CDR2 SNEGSKA (reference sequence). V was trimmed by 3 bases and J by 0 bases, leaving 11 bases between them. CDR3 size: 14 residues. The CDR3 loop reads CSASRQPVNTEAFF. Written as DNA, the CDR3 is TGCAGTGCTAGTCGACAGCCAGTGAACACTGAAGCTTTCTTT.